Following are 27 T cell receptor beta chains from one sample sequenced in a study of blood T cells in healthy people across ages. The use of a sample-barcoded 5' primer and a J-beta primer mix characterized a second PCR of about 7 to 12 cycles. A single record per CDR3 protein comes from TCRdb applying MiXCR to the 5' RACE reads. The data show about 1.4 million distinct CDR3 sequences, approximately 59% seen once. The sample consisted of blood. These receptors were taken from a man younger than 35 in good health.

This chain joins TRBV27 and TRBJ2-7; the match to TRBD2 covers 8 bases. CDR3 length: 14 residues. Germline V gene sequence: CDR1 MNHEY, CDR2 SMNVEV (reference sequence). The junction had 5 bases not matched to a gene; V was cut back by 5 bases and J by 2 bases. The chain's CDR3 is CASSPLAAPYEQYF. In DNA form, the CDR3 reads TGTGCCAGCAGTCCACTAGCGGCCCCCTACGAGCAGTACTTC.

The V and J genes are TRBV20-1 and TRBJ2-5; 7 positions agree with TRBD2. Germline assignment: CDR1 DFQATT and CDR2 SNEGSKA (reference sequence). V shed 7 bases and J 2 bases; nucleotides not matched to a gene: 4. This CDR3 region has 12 residues. As DNA, the CDR3 is TGCAGTGGCGGGAGTAAACAAGAGACCCAGTACTTC. Its translation: CSGGSKQETQYF.

V usage is TRBV20-1 and J usage is TRBJ2-4; possible D gene TRBD1, 6 bases. There are 14 residues in the CDR3. V was clipped by 0 bases and J by 13 bases, with 19 bases between them. Germline CDR1 reads DFQATT; CDR2 reads SNEGSKA (reference sequence). CDR3 DNA: TGCAGTGCTAGAGATCCGGGCACAGGGCGTGAGCAGTACTTC. The encoded protein is CSARDPGTGREQYF.

This clonotype has only a few counts. The chain uses TRBV6-5 and TRBJ2-7, with 8 bases that match TRBD2. Germline loops: CDR1 MNHEY, CDR2 SVGAGI. This CDR3 spans 15 amino acids. Trimming at V came to 6 bases and at J to 0 bases, leaving 7 bases not matched to a gene. The CDR3 DNA sequence: TGTGCCAGCAGCCCGATAGCGGGGACCTCCTACGAGCAGTACTTC. It specifies CASSPIAGTSYEQYF.

The chain uses TRBV29-1 and TRBJ1-1, with D maybe TRBD1 (5 bases). V was clipped by 8 bases and J by 3 bases, with 13 bases between them. This CDR3 region has 12 residues. Germline V lookup: CDR1 SQVTM, CDR2 ANQGSEA. The CDR3 DNA is TGCAGCCCTGTGGCCAGGGACACTGAAGCTTTCTTT. It codes for CSPVARDTEAFF. Filled out from reference TRBV29-1 and TRBJ1-1, the complete variable domain reads SAVISQKPSRDICQRGTSLTIQCQVDSQVTMMFWYRQQPGQSLTLIATANQGSEATYESGFVIDKFPISRPNLTFSTLTVSNMSPEDSSIYLCSPVARDTEAFFGQGTRLTVV.

The chain carries TRBV7-9 and TRBJ1-1; possible D gene TRBD1, 6 bases. V lost 3 bases, J lost 0 bases, and 17 bases lay in between. The V gene's germline CDR1 is SEHNR and CDR2 FQNEAQ (reference sequence). The CDR3 is 17 amino acids. The CDR3 nucleotides read TGTGCCAGCAGCTTGCCACGGGGGCAGATCATGAACACTGAAGCTTTCTTT. This encodes CASSLPRGQIMNTEAFF.

This clonotype was counted a few times. V gene TRBV20-1 combines with J gene TRBJ2-4; unclear D gene. This CDR3 has 13 amino acids. The V gene lost 6 bases and the J gene lost 0 bases, with 9 bases spanning the gap. Germline values: CDR1 DFQATT, CDR2 SNEGSKA (reference sequence). The DNA for the CDR3 is TGCAGTGCCTCGGGCGGAGCCAAAAACATTCAGTACTTC. It codes for CSASGGAKNIQYF.

The chain uses TRBV10-2 and TRBJ2-7, with D tentatively TRBD1 (5 bases). This CDR3 has 15 residues. CDR1 is WSHSY, CDR2 SAAADI, per germline. Trimming stripped 6 bases from V and 2 bases from J, with 17 bases between. CDR3 sequence reads: CASRGTGAYAYEQYF. In nucleotides, the CDR3 is TGCGCCAGCAGGGGCACAGGTGCTTATGCCTACGAGCAGTACTTC.

The gene calls are TRBV20-1 and TRBJ2-7; D may be TRBD1 (6 bases). The V and J ends lost 3 bases and 2 bases respectively, with 11 bases between them. The length of the CDR3 is 13 residues. Germline V gene data show CDR1 as DFQATT and CDR2 as SNEGSKA (reference sequence). The CDR3 DNA reads TGCAGTGCTAGTGACCGACAGGCCTACGAGCAGTACTTC. Residues: CSASDRQAYEQYF.

The V call is TRBV28, the J call TRBJ1-1; the D is unclear. CDR1 is MDHEN, CDR2 SYDVKM, per germline. V shed 3 bases and J shed 1 base, with 12 bases lying between them. This CDR3 has 15 residues. The CDR3 reads CASSFLRRGNTEAFF. The CDR3, as DNA: TGTGCCAGCAGTTTCTTAAGGCGAGGGAACACTGAAGCTTTCTTT.

This clonotype came up a few times. This chain joins TRBV5-5 and TRBJ2-3; TRBD1 agrees at 12 bases. Germline loops: CDR1 SGHKS, CDR2 YYEKEE (reference sequence). The CDR3 is 16 residues long. With V trimmed by 0 bases and J by 5 bases, 4 bases remained unmatched. In DNA form, the CDR3 reads TGTGCCAGCAGCTTGGGGGACAGGGGGCGGATAGATACGCAGTATTTT. Translation: CASSLGDRGRIDTQYF.

The genes are TRBV7-9 and TRBJ2-3, with D hard to call. Germline V lookup: CDR1 SEHNR, CDR2 FQNEAQ (reference sequence). The CDR3 covers 18 residues. With 0 bases removed from V and 0 bases from J, the gap between germline ends came to 16 bases. The CDR3 here is CASSLALGVASSTDTQYF. As DNA, the CDR3 is TGTGCCAGCAGCTTAGCGCTCGGAGTAGCCTCTAGCACAGATACGCAGTATTTT.

This clonotype has a handful of counts. The CDR3: CASSLGGNLGELFF. The CDR3, as DNA: TGTGCCAGCAGCTTAGGAGGAAATCTGGGGGAGCTGTTTTTT. V gene TRBV7-9 combines with J gene TRBJ2-2, with unresolved D. This CDR3 contains 14 residues. CDR1 SEHNR and CDR2 FQNEAQ come from the germline V gene (reference sequence). V shed 1 base and J shed 8 bases, with 11 bases lying between them.

The chain joins TRBV7-6 to TRBJ2-3, with a weak D call TRBD2 (5 bases). CDR1 is SGHVS and CDR2 is FNYEAQ in the germline V gene. There are 16 residues in the CDR3. V was pared by 4 bases and J by 6 bases, with 20 bases between. The CDR3, as DNA: TGTGCCAGCAGCTATACCAGGACGGGGATAGGGGATACGCAGTATTTT. Protein product: CASSYTRTGIGDTQYF.

Only a few counts were recorded for this clonotype. The genes are TRBV10-3 and TRBJ2-7; tentatively, D is TRBD2 (6 bases). Germline V gene data show CDR1 as ENHRY and CDR2 as SYGVKD. Trimming left V 3 bases short and J 1 base short, with 19 bases between. The CDR3 loop spans 17 amino acids. CDR3 in amino acids: CAISENARDSQSYEQYF. The CDR3 bases are TGTGCCATCAGTGAAAATGCGAGGGACTCACAATCCTACGAGCAGTACTTC.

This clonotype was counted only a few times. The rearrangement uses TRBV29-1 and TRBJ2-7, with TRBD2 matching over 9 bases. Trimming cost V 6 bases and J 6 bases; bases outside gene matches: 12. This CDR3 contains 14 residues. Looked up from germline, CDR1 is SQVTM and CDR2 is ANQGSEA. CDR3 region: CSVEVGTSYGEQYF. The CDR3, as DNA: TGCAGCGTCGAGGTGGGGACTAGCTACGGCGAGCAGTACTTC.

The chain uses TRBV7-9 and TRBJ1-2; D remains unclear. The CDR3 is made up of 16 amino acids. Per germline, CDR1 SEHNR and CDR2 FQNEAQ (reference sequence). V was trimmed by 0 bases and J by 4 bases, leaving 15 bases between them. CDR3 protein: CASSLAQTALGYGYTF. CDR3 in DNA: TGTGCCAGCAGCTTAGCGCAGACCGCTCTGGGCTATGGCTACACCTTC.

This rearrangement joins TRBV4-1 to TRBJ2-5, with a possible D match to TRBD1 (6 bases). Germline values: CDR1 MGHRA, CDR2 YSYEKL. The V and J ends lost 6 bases and 4 bases respectively, with 12 bases between them. CDR3 length: 13 residues. The CDR3 spells CASRETGRETQYF. CDR3 in DNA: TGCGCCAGCAGAGAGACAGGTCGAGAGACCCAGTACTTC.

The V call is TRBV6-5, the J call TRBJ2-7; D gene ambiguous. The CDR3 covers 13 residues. The germline gives CDR1 MNHEY, CDR2 SVGAGI. Trimming removed 6 bases from V and 4 bases from J, with 13 bases in between. Here the CDR3 reads CASSSKRAYEQYF. In DNA form, the CDR3 reads TGTGCCAGCAGCTCCAAGAGAGCATACGAGCAGTACTTC.

The chain has TRBV29-1 and TRBJ2-3; 7 bases agree with TRBD2. The J segment lost 0 bases and the V segment lost 3 bases, leaving 6 bases of the junction unmatched. The CDR3 has 15 amino acids. Looked up from germline, CDR1 is SQVTM and CDR2 is ANQGSEA. The CDR3: CSVDTRRESTDTQYF. The DNA of the CDR3 is TGCAGCGTTGACACCAGGCGGGAGAGCACAGATACGCAGTATTTT.

V and J are TRBV5-1 and TRBJ1-4, with a possible D match to TRBD1 (5 bases). There are 13 residues in the CDR3. Trimming removed 7 bases from V and 5 bases from J, with 12 bases in between. Looked up from germline, CDR1 is SGHRS and CDR2 is YFSETQ. CDR3 amino acids: CASGAGDNEKLFF. The CDR3 coding sequence is TGCGCCAGCGGGGCGGGCGACAATGAAAAACTGTTTTTT.

In its sample, this clonotype was seen once. The genes are TRBV9 and TRBJ2-2, with 9 bases that match TRBD2. Trimming at V came to 5 bases and at J to 8 bases, leaving 1 base not matched to a gene. The germline V gene has CDR1 SGDLS and CDR2 YYNGEE. The CDR3 has 12 residues. The CDR3 sequence is CASRTSGGELFF. CDR3 DNA: TGTGCCAGCAGGACTAGCGGAGGGGAGCTGTTTTTT.

The J gene is TRBJ2-4, the V gene TRBV29-1; D uncertain. The DNA end favors TRBJ2-5, so the J call may be wrong. Germline V gives CDR1 SQVTM, CDR2 ANQGSEA. This CDR3 spans 14 amino acids. The CDR3 DNA is TGCAGCGTTGAAGATCGGGCAGGACAAGAGACCCAGTACTTC. Residues: CSVEDRAGQETQYF.

This clonotype was observed once. The V and J genes are TRBV27 and TRBJ2-1, with a possible D match to TRBD1 (5 bases). Germline CDR1 is MNHEY and CDR2 is SMNVEV (reference sequence). V gave up 7 bases and J gave up 0 bases, with 10 bases separating them. The CDR3 sequence is 14 residues long. CDR3 sequence reads: CASKGLPSYNEQFF. CDR3 DNA sequence: TGTGCCAGCAAGGGGCTTCCCTCCTACAATGAGCAGTTCTTC.

This clonotype was detected many times. A much larger clone lies a single base off, so this may be a read error. This rearrangement joins TRBV29-1 to TRBJ2-5, with 12 bases lining up with TRBD1. Germline CDR1 is SQVTM and CDR2 is ANQGSEA. The CDR3 has 16 amino acids. With V trimmed by 1 base and J by 11 bases, 14 bases remained unmatched. CDR3 bases: TGCAGCGTTGAAGCATGGGGACAGGGGGCCGCGGATGAGCAGTACTTC. This sequence encodes CSVEAWGQGAADEQYF.

This chain links TRBV6-2 or TRBV6-3 with TRBJ2-5; no reliable D call. The CDR3 consists of 10 residues. V was cut by 11 bases and J by 5 bases, with 9 bases left in between. Germline lookup yields CDR1 MNHEY and CDR2 SVGEGT. CDR3 sequence: CAHSSETQYF. CDR3 DNA sequence: TGTGCCCATTCCTCGGAGACCCAGTACTTC.

The rearrangement links TRBV29-1 to TRBJ2-1; possibly TRBD2 for D (5 bases). With the DNA end fitting TRBJ2-7 better, the J assignment may be wrong. Germline V gene lookup returns CDR1 SQVTM and CDR2 ANQGSEA. The CDR3 runs 15 residues. CDR3 nucleotides: TGCAGCTCAGAGCGGCCACTCAGCTCCTACAATGAGCAGTACTTC. Its protein product is CSSERPLSSYNEQYF.